What follows describes a single T cell receptor beta chain. The antigen remains undetermined. These data belong to a study of cytomegalovirus exposure and HLA in healthy donors. Points from the study as a whole: Analysis was performed later, and it showed HLA-associated TCR beta chains to be more clonally expanded than equally common others.

The CDR3 covers 14 residues. CDR1 ENHRY and CDR2 SYGVKD come from the germline V gene. Between the trimmed V and J ends, which lost 6 bases and 2 bases, there was a span of 13 bases. In the PCR, 60 Vbeta and 13 Jbeta primers were used. The table came from immunoSEQ multiplex PCR; TCRdb's copy has only in-frame clones and leaves some out. The sample has approximately 160,000 clones, roughly 79% seen once. The specimen was PBMCs. The chain uses TRBV10-3 and TRBJ1-1, with D possibly TRBD1 on 6 matching bases. This receptor was identified in a woman in her forties or fifties in good health and CMV-seropositive. The CDR3 DNA is TGTGCCATCAGCCCACAGGGAGCAAACACTGAAGCTTTCTTT. It specifies CAISPQGANTEAFF.